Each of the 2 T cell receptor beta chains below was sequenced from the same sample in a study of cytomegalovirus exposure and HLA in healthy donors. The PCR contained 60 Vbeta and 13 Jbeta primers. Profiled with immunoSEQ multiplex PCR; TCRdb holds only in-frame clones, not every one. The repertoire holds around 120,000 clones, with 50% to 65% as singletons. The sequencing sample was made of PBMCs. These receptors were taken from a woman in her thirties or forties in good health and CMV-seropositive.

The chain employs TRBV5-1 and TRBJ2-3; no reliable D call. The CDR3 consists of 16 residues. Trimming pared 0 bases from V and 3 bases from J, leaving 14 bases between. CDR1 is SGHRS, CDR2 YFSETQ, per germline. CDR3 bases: TGCGCCAGCAGCTTGGCCCGCCTAGTTAGGACAGATACGCAGTATTTT. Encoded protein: CASSLARLVRTDTQYF.

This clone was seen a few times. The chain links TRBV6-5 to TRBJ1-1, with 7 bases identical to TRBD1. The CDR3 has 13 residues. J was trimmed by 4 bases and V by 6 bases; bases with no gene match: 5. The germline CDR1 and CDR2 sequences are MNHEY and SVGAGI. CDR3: CASRRQGFTEAFF. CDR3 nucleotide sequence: TGTGCCAGCAGACGACAGGGTTTCACTGAAGCTTTCTTT.